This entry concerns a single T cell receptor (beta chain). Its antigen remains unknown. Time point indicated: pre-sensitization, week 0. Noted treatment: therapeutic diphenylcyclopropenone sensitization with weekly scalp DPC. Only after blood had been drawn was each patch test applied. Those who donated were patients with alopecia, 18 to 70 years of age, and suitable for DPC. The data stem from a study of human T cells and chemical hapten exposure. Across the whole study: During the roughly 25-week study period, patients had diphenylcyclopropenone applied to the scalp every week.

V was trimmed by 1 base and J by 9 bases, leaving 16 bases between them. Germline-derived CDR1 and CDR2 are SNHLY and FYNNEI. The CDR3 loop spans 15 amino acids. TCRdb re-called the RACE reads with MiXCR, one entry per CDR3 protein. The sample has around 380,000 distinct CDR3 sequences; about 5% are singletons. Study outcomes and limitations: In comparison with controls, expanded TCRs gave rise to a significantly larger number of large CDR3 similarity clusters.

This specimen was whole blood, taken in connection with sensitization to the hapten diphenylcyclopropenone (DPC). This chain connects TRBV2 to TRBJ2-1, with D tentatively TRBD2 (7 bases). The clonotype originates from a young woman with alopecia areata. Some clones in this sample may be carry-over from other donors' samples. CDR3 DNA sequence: TGTGCCAGCAGTGAAGGCGGGGGCCTAAGTAGTGAGCAGTTCTTC. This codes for CASSEGGGLSSEQFF.